This record covers a single T cell receptor (beta chain). CDR3 length: 16 residues. V lost 4 bases, J lost 10 bases, and 15 bases stayed unmatched. The germline CDR1 and CDR2 sequences are SGDLS and YYNGEE. The record originates from a study of cytomegalovirus exposure and HLA in healthy donors. Researchers ran the PCR with 60 Vbeta and 13 Jbeta primers. Repertoires were generated with immunoSEQ multiplex PCR, while TCRdb's copy carries only in-frame clones and drops some. The sample includes 180,000 or so clones, roughly 74% of them seen just once. The J gene is TRBJ2-1, the V gene TRBV9; 9 bases align to TRBD2. The clonotype comes from a woman in her thirties or forties in good health and CMV-seropositive. Sequenced material: PBMCs. The DNA of the CDR3 is TGTGCCAGCAGCTCAGCGGATCTTGCGGGAGGGGGGGAGCAGTTCTTC. Translation gives CASSSADLAGGGEQFF.